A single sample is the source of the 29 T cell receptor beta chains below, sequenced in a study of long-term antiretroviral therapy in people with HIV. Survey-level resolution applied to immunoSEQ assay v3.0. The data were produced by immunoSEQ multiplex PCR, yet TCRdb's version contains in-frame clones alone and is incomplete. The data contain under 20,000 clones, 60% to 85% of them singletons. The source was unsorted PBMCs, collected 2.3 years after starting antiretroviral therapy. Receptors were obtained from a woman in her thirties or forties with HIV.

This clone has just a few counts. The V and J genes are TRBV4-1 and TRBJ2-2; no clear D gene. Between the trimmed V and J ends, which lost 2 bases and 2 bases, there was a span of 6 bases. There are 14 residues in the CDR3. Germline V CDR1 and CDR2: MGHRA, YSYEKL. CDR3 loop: CASSQSLNTGELFF. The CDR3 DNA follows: TGCGCCAGCAGCCAATCGCTAAACACCGGGGAGCTGTTTTTT.

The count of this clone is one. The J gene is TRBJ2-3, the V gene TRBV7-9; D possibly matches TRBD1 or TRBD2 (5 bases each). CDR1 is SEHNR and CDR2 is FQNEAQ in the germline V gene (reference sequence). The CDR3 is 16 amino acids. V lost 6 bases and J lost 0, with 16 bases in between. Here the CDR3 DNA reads TGTGCCAGCAGTCAGCAAGGTGGGGGTAGCACAGATACGCAGTATTTT. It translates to CASSQQGGGSTDTQYF.

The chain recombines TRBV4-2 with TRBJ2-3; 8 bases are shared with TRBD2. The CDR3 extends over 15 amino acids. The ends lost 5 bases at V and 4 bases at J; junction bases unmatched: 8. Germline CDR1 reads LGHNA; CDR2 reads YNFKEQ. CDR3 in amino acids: CASSEERETSDTQYF. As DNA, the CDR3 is TGTGCCAGCAGCGAGGAGCGGGAGACCTCAGATACGCAGTATTTT.

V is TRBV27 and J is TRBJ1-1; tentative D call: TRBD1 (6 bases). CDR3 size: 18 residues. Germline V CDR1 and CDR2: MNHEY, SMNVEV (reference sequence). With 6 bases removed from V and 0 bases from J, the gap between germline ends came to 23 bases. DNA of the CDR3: TGTGCCAGCAGCAAAGGGGGTTTTCTGGGACTCATGAACACTGAAGCTTTCTTT. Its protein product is CASSKGGFLGLMNTEAFF.

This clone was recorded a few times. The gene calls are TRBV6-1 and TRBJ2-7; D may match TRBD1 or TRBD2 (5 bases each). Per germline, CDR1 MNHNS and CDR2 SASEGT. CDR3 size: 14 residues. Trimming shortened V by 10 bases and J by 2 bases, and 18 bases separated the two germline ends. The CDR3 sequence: CATRGTFYPYEQYF. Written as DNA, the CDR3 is TGTGCCACCAGAGGGACCTTCTACCCCTACGAGCAGTACTTC.

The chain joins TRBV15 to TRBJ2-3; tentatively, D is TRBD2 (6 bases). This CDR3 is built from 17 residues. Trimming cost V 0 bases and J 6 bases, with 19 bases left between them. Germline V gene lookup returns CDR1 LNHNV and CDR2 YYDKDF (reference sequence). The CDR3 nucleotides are TGTGCCACCAGCAGAGAAACCCCCGGGAGTATCGGGGATACGCAGTATTTT. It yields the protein CATSRETPGSIGDTQYF. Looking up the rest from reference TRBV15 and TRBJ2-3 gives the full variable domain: DAMVIQNPRYQVTQFGKPVTLSCSQTLNHNVMYWYQQKSSQAPKLLFHYYDKDFNNEADTPDNFQSRRPNTSFCFLDIRSPGLGDTAMYLCATSRETPGSIGDTQYFGPGTRLTVL.

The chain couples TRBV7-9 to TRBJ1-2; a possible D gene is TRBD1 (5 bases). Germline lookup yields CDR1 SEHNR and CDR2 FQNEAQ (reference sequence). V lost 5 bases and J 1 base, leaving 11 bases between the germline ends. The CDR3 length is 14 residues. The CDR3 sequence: CASSLGGGNYGYTF. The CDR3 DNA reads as TGTGCCAGCAGCCTCGGGGGGGGTAACTATGGCTACACCTTC.

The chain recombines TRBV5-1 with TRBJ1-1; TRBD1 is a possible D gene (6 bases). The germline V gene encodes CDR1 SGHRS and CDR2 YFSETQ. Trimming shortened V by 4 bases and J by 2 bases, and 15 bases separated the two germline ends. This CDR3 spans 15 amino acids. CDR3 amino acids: CASSPSAGGNTEAFF. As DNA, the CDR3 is TGCGCCAGCAGCCCCTCCGCGGGGGGCAACACTGAAGCTTTCTTT.

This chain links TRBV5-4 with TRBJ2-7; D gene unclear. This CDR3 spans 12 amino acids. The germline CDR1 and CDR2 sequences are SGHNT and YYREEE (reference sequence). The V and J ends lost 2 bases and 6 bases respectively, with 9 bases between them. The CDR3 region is CASSFSSSEQYF. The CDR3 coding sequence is TGTGCCAGCAGCTTCTCCAGCTCCGAGCAGTACTTC.

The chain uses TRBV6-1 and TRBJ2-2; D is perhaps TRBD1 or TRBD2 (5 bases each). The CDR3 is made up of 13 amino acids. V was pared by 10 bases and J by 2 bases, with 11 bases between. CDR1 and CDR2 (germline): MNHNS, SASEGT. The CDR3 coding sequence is TGTGCCACTGGGACGGTTAACACCGGGGAGCTGTTTTTT. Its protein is CATGTVNTGELFF.

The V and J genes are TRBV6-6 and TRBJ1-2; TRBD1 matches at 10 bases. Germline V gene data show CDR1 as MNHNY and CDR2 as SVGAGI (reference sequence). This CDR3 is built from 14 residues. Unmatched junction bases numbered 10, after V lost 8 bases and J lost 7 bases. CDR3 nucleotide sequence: TGTGCCAGCGCCGGGACAGGGGAGGGCTCTGGCTACACCTTC. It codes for CASAGTGEGSGYTF.

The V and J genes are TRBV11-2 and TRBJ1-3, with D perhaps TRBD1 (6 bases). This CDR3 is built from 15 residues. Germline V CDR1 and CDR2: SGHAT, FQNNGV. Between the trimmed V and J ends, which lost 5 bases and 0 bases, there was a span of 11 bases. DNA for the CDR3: TGTGCCAGCAGCCGAAGGGACACCTCTGGAAACACCATATATTTT. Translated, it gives CASSRRDTSGNTIYF.

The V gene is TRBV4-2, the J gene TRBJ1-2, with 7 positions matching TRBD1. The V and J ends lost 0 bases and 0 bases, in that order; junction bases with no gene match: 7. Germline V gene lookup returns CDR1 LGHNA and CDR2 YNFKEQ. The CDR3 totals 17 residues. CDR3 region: CASSQDSGTDTNYGYTF. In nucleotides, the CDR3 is TGTGCCAGCAGCCAAGATTCCGGGACAGATACTAACTATGGCTACACCTTC.

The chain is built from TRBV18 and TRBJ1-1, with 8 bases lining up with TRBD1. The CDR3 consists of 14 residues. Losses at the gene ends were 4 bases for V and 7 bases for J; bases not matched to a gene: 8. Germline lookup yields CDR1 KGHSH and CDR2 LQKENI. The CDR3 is CASSLSGQDFEAFF. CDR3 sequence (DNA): TGTGCCAGCTCACTCTCGGGACAGGACTTTGAAGCTTTCTTT. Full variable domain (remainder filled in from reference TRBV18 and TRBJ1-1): NAGVMQNPRHLVRRRGQEARLRCSPMKGHSHVYWYRQLPEEGLKFMVYLQKENIIDESGMPKERFSAEFPKEGPSILRIQQVVRGDSAAYFCASSLSGQDFEAFFGQGTRLTVV.

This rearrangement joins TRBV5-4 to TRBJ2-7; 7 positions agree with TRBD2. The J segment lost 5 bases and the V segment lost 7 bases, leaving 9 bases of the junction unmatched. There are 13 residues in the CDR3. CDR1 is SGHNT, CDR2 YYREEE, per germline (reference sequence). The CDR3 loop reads CASSSSGSNEQYF. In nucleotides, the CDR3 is TGTGCCAGCTCCTCTAGCGGTTCCAACGAGCAGTACTTC.

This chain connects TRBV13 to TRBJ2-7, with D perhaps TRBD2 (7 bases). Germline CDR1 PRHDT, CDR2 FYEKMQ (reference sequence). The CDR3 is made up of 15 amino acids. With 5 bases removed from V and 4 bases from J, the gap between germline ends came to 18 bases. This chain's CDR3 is CASSRGARIGYEQYF. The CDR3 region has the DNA TGTGCCAGCAGCCGGGGGGCGCGTATCGGGTACGAGCAGTACTTC.

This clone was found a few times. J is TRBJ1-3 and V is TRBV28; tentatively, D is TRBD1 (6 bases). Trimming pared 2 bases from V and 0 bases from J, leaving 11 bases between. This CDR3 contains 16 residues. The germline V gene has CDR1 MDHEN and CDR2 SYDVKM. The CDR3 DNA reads TGTGCCAGCAGTTTAACCGGACAGCGCTCTGGAAACACCATATATTTT. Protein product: CASSLTGQRSGNTIYF.

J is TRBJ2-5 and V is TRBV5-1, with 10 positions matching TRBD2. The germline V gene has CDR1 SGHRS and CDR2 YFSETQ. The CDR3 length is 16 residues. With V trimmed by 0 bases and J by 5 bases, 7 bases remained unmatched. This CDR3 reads CASSLGSGRSDETQYF. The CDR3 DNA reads TGCGCCAGCAGCTTGGGTAGCGGGAGGTCTGACGAGACCCAGTACTTC.

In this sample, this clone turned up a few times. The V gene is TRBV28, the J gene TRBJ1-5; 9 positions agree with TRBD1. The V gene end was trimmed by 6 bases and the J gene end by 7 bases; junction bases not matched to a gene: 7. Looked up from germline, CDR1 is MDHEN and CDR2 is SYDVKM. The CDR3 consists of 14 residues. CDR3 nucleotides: TGTGCCAGCAGAGGGACAGGGAGGTACCAGCCCCAGCATTTT. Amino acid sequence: CASRGTGRYQPQHF.

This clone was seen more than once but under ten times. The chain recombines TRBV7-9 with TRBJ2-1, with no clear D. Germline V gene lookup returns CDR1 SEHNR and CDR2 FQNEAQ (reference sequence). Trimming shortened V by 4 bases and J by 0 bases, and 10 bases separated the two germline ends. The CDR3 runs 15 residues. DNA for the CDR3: TGTGCCAGCAGCTCCGGACCGAGCTCCTACAATGAGCAGTTCTTC. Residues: CASSSGPSSYNEQFF. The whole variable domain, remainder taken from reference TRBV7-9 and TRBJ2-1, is DTGVSQNPRHKITKRGQNVTFRCDPISEHNRLYWYRQTLGQGPEFLTYFQNEAQLEKSRLLSDRFSAERPKGSFSTLEIQRTEQGDSAMYLCASSSGPSSYNEQFFGPGTRLTVL.

CDR3 region: CASSPRTSGGVDEQFF. The CDR3, as DNA: TGCGCCAGCAGCCCCCGGACTAGCGGGGGTGTTGATGAGCAGTTCTTC. The chain carries TRBV5-1 and TRBJ2-1; 13 nucleotides match TRBD2. The germline V gene encodes CDR1 SGHRS and CDR2 YFSETQ. The CDR3 runs to 16 residues. J was trimmed by 8 bases and V by 4 bases; bases with no gene match: 9. The full variable domain, rest sourced from reference TRBV5-1 and TRBJ2-1, is KAGVTQTPRYLIKTRGQQVTLSCSPISGHRSVSWYQQTPGQGLQFLFEYFSETQRNKGNFPGRFSGRQFSNSRSEMNVSTLELGDSALYLCASSPRTSGGVDEQFFGPGTRLTVL.

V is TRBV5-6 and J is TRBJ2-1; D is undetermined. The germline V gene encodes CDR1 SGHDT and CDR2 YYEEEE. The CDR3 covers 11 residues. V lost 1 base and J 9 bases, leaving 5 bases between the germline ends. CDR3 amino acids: CASSLTGEQFF. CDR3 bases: TGTGCCAGCAGCTTGACTGGTGAGCAGTTCTTC. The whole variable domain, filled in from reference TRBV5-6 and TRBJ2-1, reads DAGVTQSPTHLIKTRGQQVTLRCSPKSGHDTVSWYQQALGQGPQFIFQYYEEEERQRGNFPDRFSGHQFPNYSSELNVNALLLGDSALYLCASSLTGEQFFGPGTRLTVL.

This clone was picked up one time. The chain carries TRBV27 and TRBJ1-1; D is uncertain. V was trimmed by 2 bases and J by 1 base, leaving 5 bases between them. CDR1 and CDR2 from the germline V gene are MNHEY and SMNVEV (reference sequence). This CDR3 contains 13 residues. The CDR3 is CASSLPGNTEAFF. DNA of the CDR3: TGTGCCAGCAGTTTACCGGGGAACACTGAAGCTTTCTTT.

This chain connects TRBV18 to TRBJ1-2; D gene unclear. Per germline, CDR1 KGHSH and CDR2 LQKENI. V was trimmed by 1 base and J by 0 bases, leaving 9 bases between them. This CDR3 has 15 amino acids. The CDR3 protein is CASSPRAEANYGYTF. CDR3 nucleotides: TGTGCCAGCTCACCACGGGCAGAAGCTAACTATGGCTACACCTTC.

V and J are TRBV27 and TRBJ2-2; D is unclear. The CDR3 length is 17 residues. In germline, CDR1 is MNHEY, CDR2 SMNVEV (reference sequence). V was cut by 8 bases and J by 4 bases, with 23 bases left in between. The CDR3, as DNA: TGTGCCAGCCACCCTTATATTTCCGCCATTGTCACCGGGGAGCTGTTTTTT. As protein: CASHPYISAIVTGELFF.

Here the CDR3 reads CASTRTAGDEQYF. CDR3 sequence (DNA): TGTGCCAGCACGAGAACCGCCGGCGACGAGCAGTACTTC. This chain links TRBV2 with TRBJ2-7; D not certain. The CDR3 runs to 13 residues. Germline CDR1 and CDR2: SNHLY and FYNNEI. Trimming pared 7 bases from V and 5 bases from J, leaving 15 bases between.

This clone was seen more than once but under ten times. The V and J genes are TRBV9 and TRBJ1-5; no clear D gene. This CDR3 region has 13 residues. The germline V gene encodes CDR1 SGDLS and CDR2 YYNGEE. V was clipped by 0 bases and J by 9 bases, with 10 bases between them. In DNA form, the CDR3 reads TGTGCCAGCAGCGTAGGCGGCGGTGGGCCCCAGCATTTT. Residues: CASSVGGGGPQHF.

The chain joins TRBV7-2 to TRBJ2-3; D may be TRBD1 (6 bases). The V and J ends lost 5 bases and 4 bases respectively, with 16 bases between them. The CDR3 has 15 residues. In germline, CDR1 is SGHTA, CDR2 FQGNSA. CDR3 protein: CASSGGIGMADTQYF. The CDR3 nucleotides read TGTGCCAGCAGCGGGGGCATCGGTATGGCAGATACGCAGTATTTT. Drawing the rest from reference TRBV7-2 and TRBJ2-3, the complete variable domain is GAGVSQSPSNKVTEKGKDVELRCDPISGHTALYWYRQSLGQGLEFLIYFQGNSAPDKSGLPSDRFSAERTGGSVSTLTIQRTQQEDSAVYLCASSGGIGMADTQYFGPGTRLTVL.

CDR3 coding DNA: TGCGCCAGCAGCTTGGTAGACTCCGGGAACACTGAAGCTTTCTTT. Translated, it gives CASSLVDSGNTEAFF. The chain combines TRBV5-1 with TRBJ1-1; D not certain. Germline assignment: CDR1 SGHRS and CDR2 YFSETQ. Trimming left V 0 bases short and J 1 base short, with 10 bases between. This CDR3 is 15 amino acids long.